This passage covers 14 T cell receptor beta chains from one sample sequenced in a study of blood T cell repertoires in COVID-19. TCRdb keeps only in-frame clones here, not all; method: immunoSEQ multiplex PCR. The table has about 86,000 clones, 80% to 85% seen once. Sequenced sample: peripheral blood. All receptors derive from a woman aged 80 or older with active or convalescent COVID-19.

This clone has more than one count but fewer than ten. The J gene is TRBJ2-3, the V gene TRBV11-2, with 9 bases aligning to TRBD1. After removal of 6 bases from V and 2 bases from J, the junction contained 3 bases not matched to a gene. The CDR3 is 14 residues long. Germline CDR1 and CDR2: SGHAT and FQNNGV. The CDR3 DNA follows: TGTGCCAGCAGGACAGGGGGTTACACAGATACGCAGTATTTT. Its protein product is CASRTGGYTDTQYF.

The chain employs TRBV4-3 and TRBJ2-3, with 16 positions matching TRBD2. Germline V gene lookup returns CDR1 LGHNA and CDR2 YSLEER. The V and J ends lost 2 bases and 3 bases, in that order; junction bases with no gene match: 2. This CDR3 is 17 amino acids long. The CDR3 sequence is CASSQWGLAGGTDTQYF. CDR3 coding DNA: TGCGCCAGCAGCCAATGGGGACTAGCGGGGGGGACAGATACGCAGTATTTT.

V gene TRBV28 combines with J gene TRBJ2-4; D might be TRBD1 (6 bases). Trimming removed 5 bases from V and 6 bases from J, with 14 bases in between. The CDR3 totals 14 residues. In germline, CDR1 is MDHEN, CDR2 SYDVKM. CDR3 nucleotides: TGTGCCAGCAGTCCGTCAGGGGATATAAACATTCAGTACTTC. Protein sequence: CASSPSGDINIQYF.

The chain has TRBV18 and TRBJ2-1; 8 bases align to TRBD1. The CDR3 totals 14 residues. Per germline, CDR1 KGHSH and CDR2 LQKENI. Losses at the gene ends were 6 bases for V and 4 bases for J; bases not matched to a gene: 5. The CDR3 sequence is CASSPDRAYNEQFF. In DNA form, the CDR3 reads TGTGCCAGCTCCCCGGACAGGGCGTACAATGAGCAGTTCTTC.

The chain combines TRBV7-8 with TRBJ2-2; 7 bases line up with TRBD1. Unmatched junction bases numbered 5, after V lost 4 bases and J lost 0 bases. In germline, CDR1 is SGHVS, CDR2 FQNEAQ. This CDR3 region has 16 residues. The CDR3 sequence is CASSSRDRANTGELFF. DNA for the CDR3: TGTGCCAGCAGCTCAAGAGACAGGGCGAACACCGGGGAGCTGTTTTTT.

This clone was seen once. The rearrangement uses TRBV7-8 and TRBJ1-4; the match to TRBD1 covers 10 bases. CDR3 length: 15 amino acids. V gave up 5 bases and J gave up 6 bases; unmatched junction bases: 6. Per the germline V gene, CDR1 is SGHVS and CDR2 is FQNEAQ. This chain's CDR3 is CASSPEGTGDEKLFF. CDR3 nucleotides: TGTGCCAGCAGCCCCGAAGGGACAGGGGATGAAAAACTGTTTTTT.

This clone came up once. The chain carries TRBV6-5 and TRBJ1-3; possibly TRBD1 for D (6 bases). The germline V and J ends were trimmed by 8 bases and 2 bases, with 13 bases remaining between them. This CDR3 has 14 amino acids. Germline values: CDR1 MNHEY, CDR2 SVGAGI. The DNA of the CDR3 is TGTGCCAGCCGCCCAGGGGTTACTGGAAACACCATATATTTT. Residues: CASRPGVTGNTIYF.

The chain has TRBV7-9 and TRBJ2-6; 8 bases map to TRBD1. Germline V gene sequence: CDR1 SEHNR, CDR2 FQNEAQ (reference sequence). After removal of 6 bases from V and 2 bases from J, the junction contained 3 bases not matched to a gene. The CDR3 is 15 amino acids. CDR3 nucleotides: TGTGCCAGCAGTCAGGGGGCAGCTGGGGCCAACGTCCTGACTTTC. This encodes CASSQGAAGANVLTF.

The chain employs TRBV15 and TRBJ2-1, with 8 nucleotides matching TRBD1. V dropped 5 bases and J dropped 1; count of bases not matched to a gene: 7. This CDR3 is 16 amino acids long. Per germline, CDR1 LNHNV and CDR2 YYDKDF (reference sequence). The CDR3 loop reads CATSRQGARSYNEQFF. The DNA of the CDR3 is TGTGCCACCAGCCGGCAGGGGGCTAGGTCCTACAATGAGCAGTTCTTC.

This clone has a handful of counts. J is TRBJ1-6 and V is TRBV12-3 or TRBV12-4; D gene ambiguous. This CDR3 comprises 13 residues. V lost 2 bases and J lost 3, with 2 bases in between. The CDR3 loop reads CASSLHYNSPLHF. Here the CDR3 DNA reads TGTGCCAGCAGTTTACACTATAATTCACCCCTCCACTTT.

The J gene is TRBJ1-2, the V gene TRBV6-6; TRBD1 might be the D (5 bases). The CDR3 length is 14 residues. Trimming shortened V by 5 bases and J by 0 bases, and 10 bases separated the two germline ends. CDR1 MNHNY and CDR2 SVGAGI come from the germline V gene (reference sequence). This chain's CDR3 is CASSLRGSNYGYTF. CDR3 nucleotides: TGTGCCAGCAGTCTAAGGGGTTCTAACTATGGCTACACCTTC.

The chain employs TRBV6-5 and TRBJ1-2; D remains unclear. The CDR3 sequence is 14 residues long. Trimming took 4 bases from V and 3 from J, leaving 12 bases between them. Germline V CDR1 and CDR2: MNHEY, SVGAGI. CDR3 sequence: CASSFQVQDYGYTF. The CDR3 bases are TGTGCCAGCAGTTTCCAGGTTCAGGACTATGGCTACACCTTC.

The genes are TRBV28 and TRBJ2-1; D perhaps matches TRBD1 (6 bases). Germline V gene lookup returns CDR1 MDHEN and CDR2 SYDVKM. The CDR3 sequence is 15 residues long. V lost 5 bases, J lost 0 bases, and 11 bases lay in between. In DNA form, the CDR3 reads TGTGCCAGCAGTCCCGTAGGGGGCTCCTACAATGAGCAGTTCTTC. Translation gives CASSPVGGSYNEQFF.

The J gene is TRBJ2-3, the V gene TRBV24-1; maybe TRBD2 (5 bases). V lost 2 bases to trimming and J lost 0 bases, with 14 bases between them. The germline V gene encodes CDR1 KGHDR and CDR2 SFDVKD. The CDR3 is made up of 17 amino acids. The CDR3 region has the DNA TGTGCCACCAGTGATTCGGCGACTAAGGGTAGCACAGATACGCAGTATTTT. This translates into CATSDSATKGSTDTQYF.